This T cell receptor (beta chain) is drawn from a study of radiation and T cells in renal cell carcinoma. Study-level information: Nephrectomy followed 15 Gy stereotactic body radiation by 4 weeks.

Assay used: immunoSEQ multiplex PCR; TCRdb lists only in-frame clones, some missing. The data contain 150,000 or so clones, roughly 88% of them singletons. Concerning this clone: Its antigen remains unidentified.

General observations from the study: From baseline, blood top tumor clonotypes peaked at 2 weeks post-radiation.

Germline V gene data show CDR1 as GTSNPN and CDR2 as SVGIG (reference sequence). After removal of 2 bases from V and 5 bases from J, the junction contained 6 bases not matched to a gene. The CDR3 has 14 amino acids. Regarding time point: baseline pretreatment blood. Treatment: 15 Gy SBRT to primary tumor, nephrectomy 4 weeks later. After SBRT, blood was collected at 2 and 4 weeks, plus baseline. The chain couples TRBV30 to TRBJ1-2, with TRBD1 identical over 9 bases. The sample here was blood, taken from a patient whose treatment included radiotherapy and nephrectomy. The receptor comes from a woman aged 45-59 years with renal cell carcinoma. The CDR3 loop reads CAWSSDRGHYGYTF. The CDR3 nucleotides are TGTGCCTGGAGTTCGGACAGGGGCCATTATGGCTACACCTTC.